This T cell receptor beta chain was identified in a study of brain metastases from non-small cell lung cancer. This CDR3 is built from 14 residues. The germline gives CDR1 SGHNT, CDR2 YENEEA. Trimming left V 4 bases short and J 5 bases short, with 13 bases between. Repertoires were generated with immunoSEQ multiplex PCR, while TCRdb's copy carries only in-frame clones and drops some. The table records under 2,000 clones, around 88% of them present only once. This clone was seen only once. The sample comprised primary lung tumor tissue. This TCR derives from a donor aged 40 or over with non-small cell lung cancer. The chain carries TRBV11-3 and TRBJ2-3; D is possibly TRBD1 or TRBD2 (6 bases each). In DNA form, the CDR3 reads TGTGCCAGCAGCTCCTGGGGGGCGGGAGATACGCAGTATTTT. Protein: CASSSWGAGDTQYF. Full variable domain (rest looked up from reference TRBV11-3 and TRBJ2-3): EAGVVQSPRYKIIEKKQPVAFWCNPISGHNTLYWYLQNLGQGPELLIRYENEEAVDDSQLPKDRFSAERLKGVDSTLKIQPAELGDSAVYLCASSSWGAGDTQYFGPGTRLTVL.